This TCR beta chain was captured by sequencing in a study of fetal regulatory T cell absence and autoimmunity. General study points: Pancreas TCRs were oligoclonally enriched versus cord blood, some clones over 85-fold. Broadly similar TRB gene family usage was seen in pancreas and cord blood.

The V end was cut by 3 bases, the J end by 3 bases, with 27 bases between. The CDR3 is 19 residues long. From germline, CDR1 is ENHRY and CDR2 SYGVKD. Clones were sequenced by immunoSEQ multiplex PCR, and TCRdb holds only the in-frame ones, with some missing. The top ten clones hold 0.41% of a sample with about 43,000 clones, approximately 80% of them seen once. In the case of this clone: The antigen is unknown.

The rearrangement uses TRBV10-3 and TRBJ2-7, with D perhaps assigned TRBD1 or TRBD2 (7 bases each). The sequence derives from a newborn boy with IPEX syndrome. The sample comprised cord blood. Written as DNA, the CDR3 is TGTGCCATCAGTGAAGGCAGGGGGTTCGCGGGAGAACCTTTCTACGAGCAGTACTTC. Its protein product is CAISEGRGFAGEPFYEQYF.